The 13 T cell receptor beta chains reported below all come from one sample, sequenced in a study of shared clonotypes between healthy human individuals. Some clones are missing from TCRdb's copy, which holds only in-frame ones; the method was immunoSEQ multiplex PCR. This repertoire shows 2.3 million or so clones, 85% to 95% found once; its top ten account for 0.39%. The sample consisted of naive CD4+ T cells from PBMCs. Subset here: CD45RA+ positively selected. The receptors were gathered from a man between 18 and 29 years old in good health. Some clones in this sample may be carry-over from other donors' samples.

In its sample, this clone was seen once. This rearrangement joins TRBV7-2 to TRBJ2-5, with D unresolved. This CDR3 spans 14 amino acids. Trimming took 5 bases from V and 4 from J, leaving 14 bases between them. Germline lookup yields CDR1 SGHTA and CDR2 FQGNSA. The CDR3 here is CASSPPPVRETQYF. CDR3 DNA sequence: TGTGCCAGCAGCCCACCGCCGGTCCGAGAGACCCAGTACTTC.

J is TRBJ1-5 and V is TRBV6-1; no clear D gene. This CDR3 contains 13 residues. CDR1 is MNHNS, CDR2 SASEGT, per germline. V lost 10 bases to trimming and J lost 3 bases, with 13 bases between them. The CDR3 DNA reads TGTGCCACCTACCCGGGGAACAATCAGCCCCAGCATTTT. Protein product: CATYPGNNQPQHF.

Details on this clone: Different DNA sequences within this sample yield the same CDR3. The chain is built from TRBV5-1 and TRBJ2-2; no definite D call. With 0 bases removed from V and 0 bases from J, the gap between germline ends came to 6 bases. CDR1 is SGHRS, CDR2 YFSETQ, per germline. This CDR3 contains 15 residues. The CDR3 nucleotides are TGCGCCAGCAGCTTGGTGGGTACGAACACCGGGGAGCTGTTTTTT. Translation: CASSLVGTNTGELFF.

The genes are TRBV20-1 and TRBJ2-3; tentative D call: TRBD1 (6 bases). The CDR3 totals 11 residues. The V gene's germline CDR1 is DFQATT and CDR2 SNEGSKA (reference sequence). In DNA form, the CDR3 reads TGCAGCCCTACGAGGGGGGATACGCAGTATTTT. Translated, it gives CSPTRGDTQYF.

This chain connects TRBV6-1 to TRBJ1-2; TRBD1 matches at 9 bases. This CDR3 contains 15 residues. The V gene's germline CDR1 is MNHNS and CDR2 SASEGT. The junction had 11 bases not matched to a gene; V was cut back by 7 bases and J by 5 bases. The CDR3 loop is CASTLGTGGSYGYTF. The CDR3 nucleotides read TGTGCCAGCACCCTAGGAACAGGGGGCTCTTATGGCTACACCTTC.

This chain uses TRBV5-1 with TRBJ2-1; D tentatively fits TRBD1 or TRBD2 (5 bases each). In germline, CDR1 is SGHRS, CDR2 YFSETQ. The ends were cut back, 2 bases at V and 7 bases at J, with 19 bases in the middle. This CDR3 is built from 16 residues. This CDR3 reads CASSFLPSGGWNEQFF. The CDR3 region has the DNA TGCGCCAGCAGCTTCCTACCTAGTGGGGGTTGGAATGAGCAGTTCTTC.

The CDR3 here is CASSLPPGSREYF. The CDR3 region has the DNA TGTGCCAGCAGCTTGCCGCCGGGGTCCAGGGAGTACTTC. This sequence joins TRBV7-2 and TRBJ2-7; either TRBD1 or TRBD2 may fit D (5 bases each). V gave up 3 bases and J gave up 11 bases, with 17 bases separating them. The germline V gene has CDR1 SGHTA and CDR2 FQGNSA. There are 13 residues in the CDR3.

The gene calls are TRBV2 and TRBJ2-5; TRBD1 matches 10 bases. V shed 6 bases, J shed 5 bases, and the junction held 9 bases outside the gene matches. This CDR3 is built from 15 residues. The germline CDR1 and CDR2 sequences are SNHLY and FYNNEI. As DNA, the CDR3 is TGTGCCAGCAGCAGAAGTCCGGGACAGGGGGAGACCCAGTACTTC. Translating gives CASSRSPGQGETQYF. Full variable domain (outside the CDR3, taken from reference TRBV2 and TRBJ2-5): EPEVTQTPSHQVTQMGQEVILRCVPISNHLYFYWYRQILGQKVEFLVSFYNNEISEKSEIFDDQFSVERPDGSNFTLKIRSTKLEDSAMYFCASSRSPGQGETQYFGPGTRLLVL.

V is TRBV2 and J is TRBJ2-6; no clear D gene. Trimming cost V 4 bases and J 3 bases, with 10 bases left between them. The germline V gene has CDR1 SNHLY and CDR2 FYNNEI. The CDR3 consists of 15 residues. CDR3 nucleotides: TGTGCCAGCAGTGCCGTCCGGGTTGGGGCCAACGTCCTGACTTTC. It codes for CASSAVRVGANVLTF.

The gene calls are TRBV5-1 and TRBJ1-1; D is ambiguous. V was trimmed by 4 bases and J by 1 base, leaving 11 bases between them. Germline V gene sequence: CDR1 SGHRS, CDR2 YFSETQ. The CDR3 totals 14 residues. The CDR3: CASSVGLTNTEAFF. The DNA for the CDR3 is TGCGCCAGCAGCGTCGGACTGACGAACACTGAAGCTTTCTTT.

This clone was recorded once. The rearrangement joins TRBV7-3 to TRBJ2-1; D not resolved. This CDR3 is built from 14 residues. Germline V gene data show CDR1 as SGHTA and CDR2 as FQGTGA. Trimming cost V 2 bases and J 6 bases, with 11 bases left between them. DNA for the CDR3: TGTGCCAGCAGCTTAGTCCGCGGTTCCAATGAGCAGTTCTTC. Residues: CASSLVRGSNEQFF.

The chain employs TRBV2 and TRBJ2-4, with D perhaps given as TRBD1 or TRBD2 (6 bases each). Germline assignment: CDR1 SNHLY and CDR2 FYNNEI. The CDR3 is 16 residues long. Here the CDR3 reads CACDLGGVSPKNIQYF. As DNA, the CDR3 is TGTGCTTGCGATCTGGGGGGCGTCTCGCCCAAAAACATTCAGTACTTC.

In nucleotides, the CDR3 is TGCGCCAGCAGCCGAGAGGTCCCCCATAGCGGTAGCTCCTACAATGAGCAGTTCTTC. Translated, it gives CASSREVPHSGSSYNEQFF. The rearrangement uses TRBV4-1 and TRBJ2-1; TRBD2 is a possible D gene (6 bases). This CDR3 contains 19 residues. Germline values: CDR1 MGHRA, CDR2 YSYEKL. V gave up 4 bases and J gave up 0 bases, with 22 bases separating them.